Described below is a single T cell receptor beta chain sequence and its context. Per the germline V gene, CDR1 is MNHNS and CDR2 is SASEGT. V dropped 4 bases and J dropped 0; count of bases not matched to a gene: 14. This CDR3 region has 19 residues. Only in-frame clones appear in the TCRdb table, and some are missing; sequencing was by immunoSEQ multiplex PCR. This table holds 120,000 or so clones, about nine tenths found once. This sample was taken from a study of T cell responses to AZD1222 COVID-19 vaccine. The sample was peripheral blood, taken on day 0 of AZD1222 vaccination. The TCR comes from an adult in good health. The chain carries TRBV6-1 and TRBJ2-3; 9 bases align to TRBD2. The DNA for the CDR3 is TGTGCCAGCAGTGCGCTGCGGGGGGGGACTTACTATAGCACAGATACGCAGTATTTT. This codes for CASSALRGGTYYSTDTQYF.